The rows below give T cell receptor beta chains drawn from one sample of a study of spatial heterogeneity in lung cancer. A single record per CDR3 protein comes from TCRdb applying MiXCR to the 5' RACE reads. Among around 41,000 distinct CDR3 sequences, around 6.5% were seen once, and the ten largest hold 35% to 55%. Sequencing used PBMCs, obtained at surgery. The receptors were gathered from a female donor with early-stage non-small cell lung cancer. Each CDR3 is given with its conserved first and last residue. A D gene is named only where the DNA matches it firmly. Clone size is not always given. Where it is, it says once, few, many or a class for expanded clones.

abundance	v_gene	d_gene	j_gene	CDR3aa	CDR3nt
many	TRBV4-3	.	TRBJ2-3	CASSQDRGEPTQYF	TGCGCCAGCAGCCAAGATAGGGGAGAACCTACGCAGTATTTT
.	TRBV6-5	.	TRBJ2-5	CASSYWEEETQYF	TGTGCCAGCAGTTACTGGGAAGAGGAGACCCAGTACTTC
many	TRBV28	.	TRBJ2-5	CASSSGVWKTQYF	TGTGCCAGCAGTTCAGGGGTTTGGAAGACCCAGTACTTC
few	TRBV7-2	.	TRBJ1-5	CASSLQGTSNQPQHF	TGTGCCAGCAGCTTACAGGGAACGAGCAATCAGCCCCAGCATTTT
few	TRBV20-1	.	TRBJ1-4	CSAARGGQSEKLFF	TGCAGTGCCGCGAGGGGGGGTCAGAGTGAAAAACTGTTTTTT
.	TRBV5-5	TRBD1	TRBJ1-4	CASSPDGDRGAFEKLFF	TGTGCCAGCAGCCCTGACGGTGACAGGGGCGCATTTGAAAAACTGTTTTTT
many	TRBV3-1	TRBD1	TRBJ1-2	CASSPLTGEGYTF	TGTGCCAGCAGCCCCCTGACAGGGGAAGGCTACACCTTC
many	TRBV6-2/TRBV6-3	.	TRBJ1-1	CASAGGTEAFF	TGTGCCAGCGCGGGGGGGACTGAAGCTTTCTTT
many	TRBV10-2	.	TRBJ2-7	CASSDRYEQYF	TGCGCCAGCAGTGACCGATACGAGCAGTACTTC
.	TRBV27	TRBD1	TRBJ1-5	CASSGGRSQPQHF	TGTGCCAGCTCAGGGGGGAGATCTCAGCCCCAGCATTTT
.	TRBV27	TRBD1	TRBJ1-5	CASSPIIVDRGSNQPQHF	TGTGCCAGCAGTCCCATTATAGTGGACAGGGGGAGCAATCAGCCCCAGCATTTT
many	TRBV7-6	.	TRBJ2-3	CASSPRWPSEDTQYF	TGTGCCAGCAGCCCTAGGTGGCCAAGTGAAGATACGCAGTATTTT
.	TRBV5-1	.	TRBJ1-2	CASSKDGGSGGYTF	TGCGCCAGCAGTAAAGACGGAGGTTCTGGAGGCTACACCTTC
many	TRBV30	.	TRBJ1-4	CAWNAGVVEKLFF	TGTGCCTGGAATGCAGGGGTGGTTGAAAAACTGTTTTTT
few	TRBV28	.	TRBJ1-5	CASSLGNGVSNQPQHF	TGTGCCAGCAGTTTAGGGAATGGGGTTAGCAATCAGCCCCAGCATTTT
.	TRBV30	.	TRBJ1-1	CAWSTGTMNTEAFF	TGTGCCTGGAGTACAGGGACGATGAACACTGAAGCTTTCTTT
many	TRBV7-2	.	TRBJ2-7	CASSLAGVAHVQYF	TGTGCCAGCAGCTTAGCGGGTGTCGCCCATGTGCAGTACTTC
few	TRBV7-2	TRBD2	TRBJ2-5	CASSTGTSGGQETQYF	TGTGCCAGCAGCACGGGGACTAGCGGGGGGCAAGAGACCCAGTACTTC
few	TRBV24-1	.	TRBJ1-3	CATSETGVVNTIYF	TGTGCCACCAGTGAAACCGGGGTGGTAAACACCATATATTTT
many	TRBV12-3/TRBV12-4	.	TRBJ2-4	CASSLELAKNIQYF	TGTGCCAGCAGTTTAGAGCTAGCCAAAAACATTCAGTACTTC